One sample yielded the 13 T cell receptor beta chains listed below, sequenced in a study of tumor and adjacent non-tumor tissue in lung cancer. Three rounds of nested PCR, following a modified ARM-PCR protocol, produced the TCRbeta library. TCRdb reprocessed the multiplex PCR reads with MiXCR, giving one entry per CDR3 protein. The data show some 66,000 distinct CDR3 sequences, with roughly 57% seen just once and about 32% held by the top ten. The template was RNA from unsorted bulk tissue. The normal lung tissue was taken more than 3 cm from the tumor edge. Sequencing was performed on distant non-tumor lung tissue. Receptor source: a man in his 70s with non-small cell lung cancer.

Only a few counts were recorded for this clonotype. V gene TRBV25-1 combines with J gene TRBJ1-2, with a weak D call TRBD1 (6 bases). The CDR3 is 15 residues long. The ends were cut back, 2 bases at V and 2 bases at J, with 12 bases in the middle. Germline values: CDR1 MGHDK, CDR2 SYGVNS. The CDR3 here is CASSEGGPANYGYTF. In DNA, the CDR3 is TGTGCCAGCAGTGAAGGGGGCCCAGCCAACTATGGCTACACCTTC.

The gene calls are TRBV30 and TRBJ2-7; TRBD2 matches 10 bases. V lost 1 base to trimming and J lost 0 bases; unmatched junction nucleotides: 3. The CDR3 contains 15 residues. Germline lookup yields CDR1 GTSNPN and CDR2 SVGIG (reference sequence). CDR3 nucleotide sequence: TGTGCCTGGAGTGGGACTAGCGGTGGCTCCTACGAGCAGTACTTC. Its translation is CAWSGTSGGSYEQYF.

Many counts were recorded for this clonotype. The rearrangement joins TRBV6-2 or TRBV6-3 to TRBJ2-1, with D maybe TRBD2 (5 bases). V was cut by 7 bases and J by 9 bases, with 16 bases left in between. This CDR3 is built from 13 residues. The germline V gene has CDR1 MNHEY and CDR2 SVGEGT. CDR3 sequence reads: CASTREGFGEQFF. The CDR3 nucleotides are TGTGCCAGCACTCGTGAGGGATTTGGTGAGCAGTTCTTC.

The chain uses TRBV11-3 and TRBJ2-2; D is possibly TRBD1 or TRBD2 (5 bases each). Germline CDR1 is SGHNT and CDR2 is YENEEA. The V and J ends lost 11 bases and 7 bases respectively, with 20 bases between them. CDR3 length: 14 amino acids. This CDR3 is CAGTGGSSDGELFF. CDR3 DNA sequence: TGTGCCGGCACTGGGGGTTCTAGTGACGGGGAGCTGTTTTTT.

Turning to this clonotype: Lacking the conserved final phenylalanine or tryptophan, this CDR3 likely reflects a read error. The chain combines TRBV11-2 with TRBJ2-7, with a possible D match to TRBD1 (6 bases). The CDR3 contains 13 residues. V lost 5 bases, J lost 2 bases, and 10 bases lay in between. CDR1 and CDR2 from the germline V gene are SGHAT and FQNNGV. CDR3 in DNA: TGTGCCAGCAGCAGTACAGGGCCCTACGAGCAGTACATC. Translation: CASSSTGPYEQYI.

This clonotype has only a few counts. No conserved phenylalanine or tryptophan is present at the end of the CDR3, so a read error is the likely explanation. This sequence joins TRBV12-3 or TRBV12-4 and TRBJ1-1, with TRBD1 as a possible D gene (5 bases). This CDR3 contains 13 residues. The CDR3 here is CASSLGRGYEAFC. CDR3 DNA sequence: TGTGCCAGCAGCTTAGGCCGGGGCTACGAAGCTTTCTGT.

The V call is TRBV11-2, the J call TRBJ2-1; possible D gene TRBD2, 6 bases. Germline lookup yields CDR1 SGHAT and CDR2 FQNNGV. V was pared by 5 bases and J by 7 bases, with 27 bases between. The CDR3 is 18 amino acids. The CDR3 nucleotides read TGTGCCAGCAGCAACCGGCCGACCGGGACTGGCGAGAATAATGAGCAGTTCTTC. Its protein product is CASSNRPTGTGENNEQFF.

This clonotype was seen ten or more times. The rearrangement links TRBV5-1 to TRBJ2-5; the match to TRBD1 covers 8 bases. Germline trimming cut 4 bases from V and 6 bases from J; bases unmatched to any gene: 8. CDR3 length: 14 amino acids. The V gene's germline CDR1 is SGHRS and CDR2 YFSETQ. The CDR3 is CASSGGQGSQTQYF. The CDR3 nucleotides read TGCGCCAGCAGCGGAGGACAGGGTAGTCAGACCCAGTACTTC.

This clonotype has just one count. A much larger clone lies a single base off, so this may be a read error. The chain employs TRBV6-2 or TRBV6-3 and TRBJ2-5; D perhaps matches TRBD2 (6 bases). CDR3 length: 17 residues. V lost 0 bases and J 4 bases, leaving 18 bases between the germline ends. The germline gives CDR1 MNHEY, CDR2 SVGEGT. In nucleotides, the CDR3 is TGTGCCAGCAGTTACTCCGGGAGAGGGGCGGAAAGAGAGACCCAGTACTTC. As protein: CASSYSGRGAERETQYF.

This clonotype was counted once. The chain is built from TRBV5-5 and TRBJ2-2; 9 bases are shared with TRBD2. Germline CDR1 and CDR2: SGHKS and YYEKEE (reference sequence). The CDR3 has 18 residues. CDR3 amino acids: CISSLKGLAGTQPGELFF. CDR3 DNA sequence: TGTATCAGCAGCCTTAAAGGGCTAGCGGGGACCCAACCCGGGGAGCTGTTTTTT.

The chain links TRBV6-2 or TRBV6-3 to TRBJ1-5, with D maybe TRBD1 (5 bases). The length of the CDR3 is 16 residues. Per germline, CDR1 MNHEY and CDR2 SVGEGT. Trimming left V 11 bases short and J 2 bases short, with 22 bases between. The CDR3 DNA follows: TGTGCCGGCCGTTACGCCGGGGGGTCGGGCAATCAGCCCCAGCATTTT. Protein: CAGRYAGGSGNQPQHF.

Points on this clonotype: A junction boundary mismatches the germline segment, possibly from a read error. The rearrangement links TRBV11-1 to TRBJ2-5; the D gene is possibly TRBD2 (5 bases). CDR3 length: 14 amino acids. Germline V gives CDR1 SGHAT, CDR2 FQDESV (reference sequence). DNA of the CDR3: TGTGCCAGCACACGGGGTGATCCACAAGAGACCAAGCACTTC. This codes for CASTRGDPQETKHF.

As to this clonotype: The junction and the germline gene differ at one end; a read error may be behind it. The J gene is TRBJ1-5, the V gene TRBV6-6; possible D gene TRBD1, 5 bases. The CDR3 runs 13 residues. Per the germline V gene, CDR1 is MNHNY and CDR2 is SVGAGI (reference sequence). CDR3 nucleotide sequence: TGTGCCAGCATAGCAGGGAGGAATCAGTCCCAGCATTTT. Amino acids: CASIAGRNQSQHF.